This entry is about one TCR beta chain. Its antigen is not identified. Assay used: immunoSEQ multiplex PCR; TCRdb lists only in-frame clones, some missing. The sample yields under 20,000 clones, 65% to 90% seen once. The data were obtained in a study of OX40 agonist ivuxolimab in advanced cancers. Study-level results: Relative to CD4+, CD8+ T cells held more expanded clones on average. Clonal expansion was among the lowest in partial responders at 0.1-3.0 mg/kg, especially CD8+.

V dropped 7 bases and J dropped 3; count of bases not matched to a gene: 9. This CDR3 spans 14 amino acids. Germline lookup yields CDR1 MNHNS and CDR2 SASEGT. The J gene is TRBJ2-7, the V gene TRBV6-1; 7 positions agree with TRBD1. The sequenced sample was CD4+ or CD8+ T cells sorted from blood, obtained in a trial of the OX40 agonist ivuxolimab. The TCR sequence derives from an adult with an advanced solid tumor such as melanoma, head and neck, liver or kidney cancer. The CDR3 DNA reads TGTGCCAGCACTCTATCGGGACAGAACTACGAGCAGTACTTC. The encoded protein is CASTLSGQNYEQYF.